This T cell receptor (beta chain) was recovered during a study of vaccination effects on CD4 cells after COVID-19. Generated by immunoSEQ multiplex PCR, the TCRdb table keeps only in-frame clones and is missing some. The table includes some 50,000 clones, about 74% detected once. Trimming took off 9 bases at V and 4 bases at J, with 18 bases between the two ends. Germline CDR1 MNHEY, CDR2 SVGAGI. This CDR3 is built from 14 residues. Before sequencing, viral peptide pools were used by the ViraFEST assay to expand antigen-specific CD4+ T cells. Cultured cells yielded isolated CD4+ T cells after less than 11 days. BNT162b2 vaccine or mRNA-1273 vaccine was given to participants in two doses. Note on this clone: Its antigen remains unknown.

Specimen: CD4+ T cells from PBMCs cultured with HCoV-OC43 spike peptides, collected after COVID-19 vaccination. The subset here: HCoV-OC43 spike overlapping peptide pool stimulation. The source is a human donor who received a COVID-19 vaccine. This chain joins TRBV6-5 and TRBJ1-1; D is perhaps TRBD1 (5 bases). The CDR3 spells CASLREGLVTEAFF. For the CDR3, the DNA is TGTGCCAGTTTACGGGAGGGGTTGGTCACTGAAGCTTTCTTT.